This record concerns one T cell receptor (beta chain) sequence. This sample stems from a study of beta chain features in type 1 diabetes. Expressed TCRB transcripts were sequenced because the entire RNA isolate underwent reverse transcription. TCRdb's copy holds only in-frame clones and misses some; the assay was immunoSEQ multiplex PCR. The top ten hold 0.045% to 0.06% of the sample, which has more than 350,000 clones, over 9.5% seen once. J gave up 0 bases and V 4 bases, and 7 bases lay outside the gene matches. CDR1 SGHDT and CDR2 YYEEEE come from the germline V gene. The CDR3 spans 15 residues. The receptor's source is a woman younger than 35 in good health. V and J are TRBV5-6 and TRBJ2-7, with TRBD1 matching 7 bases. Sequencing used naive CD4+ T cells from blood. CDR3 DNA: TGTGCCAGCAGCCTTGGGACAGTTAGCTCCTACGAGCAGTACTTC. It specifies CASSLGTVSSYEQYF.